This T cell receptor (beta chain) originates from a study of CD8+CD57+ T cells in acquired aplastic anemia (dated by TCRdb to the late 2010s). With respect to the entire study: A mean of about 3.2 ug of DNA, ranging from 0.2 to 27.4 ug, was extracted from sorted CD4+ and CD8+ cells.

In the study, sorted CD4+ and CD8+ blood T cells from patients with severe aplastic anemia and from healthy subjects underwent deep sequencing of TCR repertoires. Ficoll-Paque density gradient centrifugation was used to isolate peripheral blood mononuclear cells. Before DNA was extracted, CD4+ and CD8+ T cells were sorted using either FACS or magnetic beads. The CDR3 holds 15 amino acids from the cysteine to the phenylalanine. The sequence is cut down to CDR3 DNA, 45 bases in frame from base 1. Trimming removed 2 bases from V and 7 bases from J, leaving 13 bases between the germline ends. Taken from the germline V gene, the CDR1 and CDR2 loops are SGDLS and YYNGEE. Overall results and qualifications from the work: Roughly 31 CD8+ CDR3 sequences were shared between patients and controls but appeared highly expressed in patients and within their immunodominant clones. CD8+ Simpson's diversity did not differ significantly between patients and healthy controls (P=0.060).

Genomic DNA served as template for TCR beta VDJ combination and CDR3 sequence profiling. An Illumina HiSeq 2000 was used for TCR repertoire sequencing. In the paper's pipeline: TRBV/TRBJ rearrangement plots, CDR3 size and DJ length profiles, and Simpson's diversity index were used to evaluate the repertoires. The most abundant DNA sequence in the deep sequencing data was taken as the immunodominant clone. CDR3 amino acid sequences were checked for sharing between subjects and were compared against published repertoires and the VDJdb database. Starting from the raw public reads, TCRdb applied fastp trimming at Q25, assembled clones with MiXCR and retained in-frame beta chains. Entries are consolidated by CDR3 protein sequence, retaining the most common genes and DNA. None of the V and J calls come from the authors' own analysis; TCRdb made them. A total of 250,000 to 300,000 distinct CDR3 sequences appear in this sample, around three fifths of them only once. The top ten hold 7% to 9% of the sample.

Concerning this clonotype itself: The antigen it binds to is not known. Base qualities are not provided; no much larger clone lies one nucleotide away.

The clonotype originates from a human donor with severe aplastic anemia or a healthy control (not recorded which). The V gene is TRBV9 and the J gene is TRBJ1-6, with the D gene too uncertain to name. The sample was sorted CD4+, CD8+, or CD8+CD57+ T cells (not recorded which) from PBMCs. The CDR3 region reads CASSVSGPPNSPLHF. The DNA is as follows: TGTGCCAGCAGCGTTAGTGGTCCCCCCAATTCACCCCTCCACTTT.